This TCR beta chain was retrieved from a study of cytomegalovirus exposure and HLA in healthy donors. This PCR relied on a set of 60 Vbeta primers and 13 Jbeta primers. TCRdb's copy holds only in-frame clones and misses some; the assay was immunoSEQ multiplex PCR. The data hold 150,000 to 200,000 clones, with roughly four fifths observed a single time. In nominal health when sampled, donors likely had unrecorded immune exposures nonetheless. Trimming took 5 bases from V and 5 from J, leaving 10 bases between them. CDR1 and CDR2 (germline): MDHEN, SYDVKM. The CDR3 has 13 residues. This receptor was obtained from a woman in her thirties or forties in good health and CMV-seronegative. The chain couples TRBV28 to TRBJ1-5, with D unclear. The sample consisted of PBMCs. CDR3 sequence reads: CASSPRVDQPQHF. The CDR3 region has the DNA TGTGCCAGCAGTCCACGGGTAGATCAGCCCCAGCATTTT.